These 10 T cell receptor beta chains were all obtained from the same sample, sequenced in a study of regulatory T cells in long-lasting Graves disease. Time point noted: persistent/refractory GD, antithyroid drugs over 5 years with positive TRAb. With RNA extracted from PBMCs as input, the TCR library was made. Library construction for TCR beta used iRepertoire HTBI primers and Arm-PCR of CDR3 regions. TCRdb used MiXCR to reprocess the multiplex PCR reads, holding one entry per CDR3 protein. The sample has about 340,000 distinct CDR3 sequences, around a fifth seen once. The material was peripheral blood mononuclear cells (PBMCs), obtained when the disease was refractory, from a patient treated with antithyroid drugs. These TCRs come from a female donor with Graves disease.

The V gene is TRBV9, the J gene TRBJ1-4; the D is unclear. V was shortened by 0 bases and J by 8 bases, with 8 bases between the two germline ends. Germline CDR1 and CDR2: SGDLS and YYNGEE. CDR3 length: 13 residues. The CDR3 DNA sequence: TGTGCCAGCAGCGTAGCTCCCTACGAAAAACTGTTTTTT. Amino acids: CASSVAPYEKLFF.

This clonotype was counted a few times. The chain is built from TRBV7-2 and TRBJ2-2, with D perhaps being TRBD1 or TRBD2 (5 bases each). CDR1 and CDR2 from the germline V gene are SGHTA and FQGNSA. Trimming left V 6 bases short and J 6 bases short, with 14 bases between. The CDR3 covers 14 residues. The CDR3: CASRVGASPGELFF. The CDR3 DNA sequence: TGTGCCAGCAGAGTAGGGGCTAGCCCCGGGGAGCTGTTTTTT.

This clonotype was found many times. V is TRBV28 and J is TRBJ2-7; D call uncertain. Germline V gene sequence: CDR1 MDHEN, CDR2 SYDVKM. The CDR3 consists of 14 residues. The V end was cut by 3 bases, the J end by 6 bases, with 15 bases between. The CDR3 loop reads CASSFVYYPLEQYF. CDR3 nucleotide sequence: TGTGCCAGCAGTTTTGTTTACTATCCTCTCGAGCAGTACTTC.

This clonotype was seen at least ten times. The CDR3 region is CASRPLQGARNTF. Written as DNA, the CDR3 is TGTGCCAGCAGACCCCTCCAGGGGGCGCGTAACACCTTC. The chain uses TRBV28 and TRBJ1-2, with 8 bases lining up with TRBD1. Per the germline V gene, CDR1 is MDHEN and CDR2 is SYDVKM. J gave up 12 bases and V 6 bases, and 12 bases lay outside the gene matches. This CDR3 comprises 13 residues.

CDR3 in DNA: TGTGCCAGCAGCGTCGGTACCACCCATACGGAAGAGCAGTACTTC. Amino acids: CASSVGTTHTEEQYF. The chain employs TRBV9 and TRBJ2-7; D unclear. Trimming took 2 bases from V and 7 from J, leaving 19 bases between them. Looked up from germline, CDR1 is SGDLS and CDR2 is YYNGEE. The CDR3 length is 15 residues.

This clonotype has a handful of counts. The CDR3 bases are TGTGCCAGCACCCCGATAGGCAGGGCGGAAGCTTTCTTT. This gives the protein CASTPIGRAEAFF. The chain recombines TRBV3-1 with TRBJ1-1; weak D call: TRBD1 (5 bases). V lost 7 bases and J lost 8, with 17 bases in between. The CDR3 sequence is 13 residues long. From germline, CDR1 is LGHDT and CDR2 YNNKEL (reference sequence). Complete variable domain (other parts from reference TRBV3-1 and TRBJ1-1): DTAVSQTPKYLVTQMGNDKSIKCEQNLGHDTMYWYKQDSKKFLKIMFSYNNKELIINETVPNRFSPKSPDKAHLNLHINSLELGDSAVYFCASTPIGRAEAFFGQGTRLTVV.

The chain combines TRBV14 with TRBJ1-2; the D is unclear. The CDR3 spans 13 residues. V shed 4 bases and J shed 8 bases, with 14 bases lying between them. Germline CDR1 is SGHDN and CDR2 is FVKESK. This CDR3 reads CASSLQVLLGYTF. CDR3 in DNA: TGTGCCAGCAGCCTTCAGGTACTTCTCGGCTACACCTTC.

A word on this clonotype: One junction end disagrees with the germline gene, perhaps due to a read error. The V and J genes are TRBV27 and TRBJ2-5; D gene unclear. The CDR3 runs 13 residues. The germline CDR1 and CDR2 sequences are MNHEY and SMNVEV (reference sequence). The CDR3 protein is CASSLSRFETLYF. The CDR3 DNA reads TGTGCCAGCAGTTTGTCCAGGTTTGAGACCCTGTACTTC.

CDR3 sequence: CASSQAGDDQPQHF. CDR3 in DNA: TGTGCCAGCAGCCAGGCAGGGGACGATCAGCCCCAGCATTTT. The chain is built from TRBV3-1 and TRBJ1-5, with D tentatively TRBD1 (6 bases). CDR1 is LGHDT and CDR2 is YNNKEL in the germline V gene (reference sequence). The CDR3 totals 14 residues. V was shortened by 3 bases and J by 5 bases, with 11 bases between the two germline ends.

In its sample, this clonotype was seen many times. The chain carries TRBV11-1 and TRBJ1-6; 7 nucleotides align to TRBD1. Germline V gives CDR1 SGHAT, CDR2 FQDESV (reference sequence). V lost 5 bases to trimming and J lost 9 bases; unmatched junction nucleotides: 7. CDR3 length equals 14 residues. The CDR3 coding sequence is TGTGCCAGCAGCGGACAGGTTGTTGGTTCACCCCTCCACTTT. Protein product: CASSGQVVGSPLHF.